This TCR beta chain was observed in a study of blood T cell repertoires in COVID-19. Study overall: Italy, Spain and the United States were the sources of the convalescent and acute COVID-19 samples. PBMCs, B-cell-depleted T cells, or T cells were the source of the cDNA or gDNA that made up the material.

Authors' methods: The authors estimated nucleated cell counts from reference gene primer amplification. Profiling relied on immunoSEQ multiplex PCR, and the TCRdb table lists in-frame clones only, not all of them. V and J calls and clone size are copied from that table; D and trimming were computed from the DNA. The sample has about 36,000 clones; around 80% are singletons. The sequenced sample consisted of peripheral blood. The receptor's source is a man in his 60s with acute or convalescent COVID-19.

The CDR3 protein is CASAELQGFGYTF. The CDR3 DNA follows: TGTGCCAGCGCTGAGCTCCAGGGGTTTGGCTACACCTTC. The V call is TRBV6-5, the J call TRBJ1-2; weak D call: TRBD1 (6 bases). Trimming left V 8 bases short and J 7 bases short, with 17 bases between. Looked up from germline, CDR1 is MNHEY and CDR2 is SVGAGI. The CDR3 runs to 13 residues.